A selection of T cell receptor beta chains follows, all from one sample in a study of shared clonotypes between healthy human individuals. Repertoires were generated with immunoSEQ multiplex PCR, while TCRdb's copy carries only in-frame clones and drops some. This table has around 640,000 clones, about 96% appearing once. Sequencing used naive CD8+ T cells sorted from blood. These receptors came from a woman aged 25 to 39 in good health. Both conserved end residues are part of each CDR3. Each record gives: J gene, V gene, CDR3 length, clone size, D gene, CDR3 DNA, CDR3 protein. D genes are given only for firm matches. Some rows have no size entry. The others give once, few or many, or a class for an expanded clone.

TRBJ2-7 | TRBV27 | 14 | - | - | TGTGCCAGCAGTTTCTCCGGGCCCTCCTACGAGCAGTACTTC | CASSFSGPSYEQYF
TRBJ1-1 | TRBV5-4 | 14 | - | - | TGTGCCAGCAGCTTTCTTGCGGCGAACACTGAAGCTTTCTTT | CASSFLAANTEAFF
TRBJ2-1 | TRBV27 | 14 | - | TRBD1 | TGTGCCAGCAGTTTGAGGGACAGGGTGAATGAGCAGTTCTTC | CASSLRDRVNEQFF
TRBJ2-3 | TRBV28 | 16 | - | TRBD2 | TGTGCCAGCAGTTTTTCCGGACTAGCGGGAGCCGATACGCAGTATTTT | CASSFSGLAGADTQYF
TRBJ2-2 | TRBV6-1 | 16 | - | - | TGTGCCAGCAGTGAGGGACTCCTGAGAGGGACCGGGGAGCTGTTTTTT | CASSEGLLRGTGELFF
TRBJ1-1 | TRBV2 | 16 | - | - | TGTGCCAGTCAATCGCTATTCGACCGCCACATCACTGAAGCTTTCTTT | CASQSLFDRHITEAFF
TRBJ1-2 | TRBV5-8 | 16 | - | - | TGTGCCAGCAGCCCACCTATTGAGGACACAATAGATGGCTACACCTTC | CASSPPIEDTIDGYTF
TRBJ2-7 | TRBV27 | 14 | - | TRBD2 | TGTGCCAGCAGTTTTTTACTAGCGGGAGCGGAGCAGTACTTC | CASSFLLAGAEQYF
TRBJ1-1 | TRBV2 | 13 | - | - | TGTGCCAGCAGTGGGGGGCTGAACACTGAAGCTTTCTTT | CASSGGLNTEAFF
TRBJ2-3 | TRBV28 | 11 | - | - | TGTGCCAGCAGTGACACAGATACGCAGTATTTT | CASSDTDTQYF
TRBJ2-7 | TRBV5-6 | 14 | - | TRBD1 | TGTGCCAGCAGCTTGGGGACAGGGACCTACGAGCAGTACTTC | CASSLGTGTYEQYF
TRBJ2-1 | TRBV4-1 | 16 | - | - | TGCGCCAGCAGCCAAGGCCCCCGGGACGGTTACAATGAGCAGTTCTTC | CASSQGPRDGYNEQFF
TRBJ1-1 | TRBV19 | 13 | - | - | TGTGCCAGTAGTATGGGGACAACTTACGAAGCTTTCTTT | CASSMGTTYEAFF
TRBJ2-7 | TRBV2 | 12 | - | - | TGTGCCAGCAGTGAAGATTACTACGAGCAGTACTTC | CASSEDYYEQYF
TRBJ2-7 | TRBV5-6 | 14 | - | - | TGTGCCAGCAGCCTAGGGCTAAAACACTACGAGCAGTACTTC | CASSLGLKHYEQYF
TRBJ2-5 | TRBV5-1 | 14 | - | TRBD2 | TGCGCCAGCAGCGGCGGGACTAAACAAGAGACCCAGTACTTC | CASSGGTKQETQYF
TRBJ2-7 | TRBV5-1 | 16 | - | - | TGCGCCAGCAGCTTGGTCTCGCGGGACGGTTCCTACGAGCAGTACTTC | CASSLVSRDGSYEQYF
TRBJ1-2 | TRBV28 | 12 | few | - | TGTGCCACCAAACACGTAACCTATGGCTACACCTTC | CATKHVTYGYTF
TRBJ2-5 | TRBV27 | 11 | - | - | TGTGCCAGCAGTCCTCGAAAGGCCCAGTACTTC | CASSPRKAQYF
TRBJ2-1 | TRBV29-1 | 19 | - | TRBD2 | TGCAGCGTCATTCGGCCGGGACTAGCGGGAGGGAACGTGGACAATGAGCAGTTCTTC | CSVIRPGLAGGNVDNEQFF
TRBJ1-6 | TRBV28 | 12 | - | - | TGTGCCAGGGACGCCCATGGTTCACCCCTCCACTTT | CARDAHGSPLHF
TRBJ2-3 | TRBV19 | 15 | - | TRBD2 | TGTGCCAGTAGTATCGGACTAGACGTTTCAGATACGCAGTATTTT | CASSIGLDVSDTQYF
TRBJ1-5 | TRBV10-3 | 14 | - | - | TGTGCCATCAGTCCGGGACGGGAACATCAGCCCCAGCATTTT | CAISPGREHQPQHF
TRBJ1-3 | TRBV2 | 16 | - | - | TGTGCCAGCAGTAGGGGGGGCCCCCTCTCTGGAAACACCATATATTTT | CASSRGGPLSGNTIYF
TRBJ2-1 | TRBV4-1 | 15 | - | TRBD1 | TGCGCCAGCAGCCAGCCGGGACAGGGGAGGAATGAGCAGTTCTTC | CASSQPGQGRNEQFF
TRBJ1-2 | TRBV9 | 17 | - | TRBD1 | TGTGCCAGCAGCGGATGGGACAGGGGGCCCGAGAACTATGGCTACACCTTC | CASSGWDRGPENYGYTF
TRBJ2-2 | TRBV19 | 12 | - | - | TGTGCCAGTACCATATACAGCGGGGAGCTGTTTTTT | CASTIYSGELFF
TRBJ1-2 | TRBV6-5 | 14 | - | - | TGTGCCAGCAGTTACTCGGAGGGTTACTATGGCTACACCTTC | CASSYSEGYYGYTF
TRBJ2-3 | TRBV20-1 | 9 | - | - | TGCAGTGCTAGAACGGAATCCAACTTT | CSARTESNF
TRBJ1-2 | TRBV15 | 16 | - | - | TGTGCCACCAGCAGAGATAACGGGGCAGGGTTCTATGGCTACACCTTC | CATSRDNGAGFYGYTF
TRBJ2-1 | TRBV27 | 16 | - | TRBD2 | TGTGCCAGCAGTTTTTGGGCGGGAGTTGGGGTAAATGAGCAGTTCTTC | CASSFWAGVGVNEQFF
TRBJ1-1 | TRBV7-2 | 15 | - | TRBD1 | TGTGCCAGCAGCTTAGTTGGACAGGGGTTCACTGAAGCTTTCTTT | CASSLVGQGFTEAFF
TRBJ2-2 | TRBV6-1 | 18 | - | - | TGTGCCAGCAGTGAAGCCCCAGGGGCGGGTGTAAGGACCGGGGAGCTGTTTTTT | CASSEAPGAGVRTGELFF
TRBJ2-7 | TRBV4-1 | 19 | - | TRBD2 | TGCGCCAGCAGCCAGGTGGGACTAGCGGGAGTCCGTCCGTCCTACGAGCAGTACTTC | CASSQVGLAGVRPSYEQYF
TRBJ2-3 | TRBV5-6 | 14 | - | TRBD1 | TGTGCCAGCAGCGAGGGAACAGGGGGCTTGACGCAGTATTTT | CASSEGTGGLTQYF
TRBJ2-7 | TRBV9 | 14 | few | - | TGTGCCAGCAGCGTAGAACAGGGCCCCTACGAGCAGTACTTC | CASSVEQGPYEQYF
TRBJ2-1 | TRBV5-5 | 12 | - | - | TGTGCCAGCAGCGCGGGGTACAATGAGCAGTTCTTC | CASSAGYNEQFF
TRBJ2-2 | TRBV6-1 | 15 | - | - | TGTGCCAGCAGTGAATATAGCGCCAACACCGGGGAGCTGTTTTTT | CASSEYSANTGELFF
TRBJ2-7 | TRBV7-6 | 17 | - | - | TGTGCCAGCAGCTTAGTGGCTTACATCCAGGGTCGGGAAGAGCAGTACTTC | CASSLVAYIQGREEQYF
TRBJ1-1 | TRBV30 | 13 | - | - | TGTGCCTGGAGGACAGGACGCGGCACTGAAGCTTTCTTT | CAWRTGRGTEAFF
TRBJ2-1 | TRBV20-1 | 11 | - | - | TGCAGTGCCCTTTATATGTATGAGCAGTTCTTC | CSALYMYEQFF
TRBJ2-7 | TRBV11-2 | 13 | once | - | TGTGCCAGCAGCTCCGGGGCATCCTACGAGCAGTACTTC | CASSSGASYEQYF
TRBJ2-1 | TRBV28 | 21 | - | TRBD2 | TGTGCCAGCAGTACACTACAGGGGGCTAGCGGGAGGGCCCTCTCCTACAATGAGCAGTTCTTC | CASSTLQGASGRALSYNEQFF
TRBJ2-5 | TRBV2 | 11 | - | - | TGTGCCAGCAGGGTCCAGAAGGCCCAGTACTTC | CASRVQKAQYF
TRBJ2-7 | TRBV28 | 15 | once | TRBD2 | TGTGCCAGCAGTCTACAGCGGGAGGGCCCTCCGGAGCAGTACTTC | CASSLQREGPPEQYF
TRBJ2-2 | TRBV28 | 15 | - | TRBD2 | TGTGCCAGCAGTTTCTTCGCGGGAGGAGGCGGGGAGCTGTTTTTT | CASSFFAGGGGELFF
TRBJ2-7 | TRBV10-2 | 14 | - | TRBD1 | TGCGCCAGCAGTGAGTGGGACAGGGCTAGGGAGCAGTACTTC | CASSEWDRAREQYF
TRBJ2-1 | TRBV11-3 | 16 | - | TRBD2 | TGTGCCAGCAGCCACTCCGGGACTACACTAAACAATGAGCAGTTCTTC | CASSHSGTTLNNEQFF
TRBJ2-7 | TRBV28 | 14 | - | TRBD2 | TGTGCCAGCAGACCGAGCGGGGAGGGCTACGAGCAGTACTTC | CASRPSGEGYEQYF
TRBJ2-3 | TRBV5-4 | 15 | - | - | TGTGCCAGCAGCATGGTTGTAGCTAGCACAGATACGCAGTATTTT | CASSMVVASTDTQYF
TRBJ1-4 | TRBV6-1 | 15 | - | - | TGTGCCAGCAGTGAAGCAAGGGTTGAGGGTGAAAAACTGTTTTTT | CASSEARVEGEKLFF
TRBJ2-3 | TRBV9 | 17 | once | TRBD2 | TGTGCCAGCAGCGGTGGACTAGCGGGAGTGTTAACAGATACGCAGTATTTT | CASSGGLAGVLTDTQYF
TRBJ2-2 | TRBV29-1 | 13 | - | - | TGCAGCGTTGACCCCAGGGCCACCGGGGAGCTGTTTTTT | CSVDPRATGELFF
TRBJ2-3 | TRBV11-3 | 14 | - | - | TGTGCCAGCAGCTATGGCGGGAGCACAGATACGCAGTATTTT | CASSYGGSTDTQYF
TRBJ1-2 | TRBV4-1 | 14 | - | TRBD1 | TGCGCCAGCAGCCAAGATCTAGGGGGCCATGGCTACACCTTC | CASSQDLGGHGYTF